This TCR beta chain appears in the sequencing data of a study of blood T cell repertoires in COVID-19. Study at large: Spain, Italy and the United States supplied samples that represented acute and convalescent COVID-19.

Trimming took 4 bases from V and 7 from J; bases not matched to a gene: 6. The CDR3 contains 13 residues. The V gene's germline CDR1 is SGHTS and CDR2 YDEGEE. Per the original methods: Nucleated cell number was recorded as an estimate derived from reference gene primer amplification. The data were produced by immunoSEQ multiplex PCR, yet TCRdb's version contains in-frame clones alone and is incomplete. From that table come the V and J calls and clone size; the DNA was used to work out D and trimming. This repertoire shows about 250,000 clones, roughly nine tenths found once; its top ten account for around 3%.

The sequence was collected from a woman in her 50s who had recovered from COVID-19. The rearrangement links TRBV5-8 to TRBJ1-2; 8 nucleotides align to TRBD1. What was sequenced was PBMCs or T cells enriched from blood (not recorded which). CDR3 residues: CASSKRQGAGYTF. CDR3 nucleotides: TGTGCCAGCAGCAAGAGGCAGGGGGCTGGCTACACCTTC.